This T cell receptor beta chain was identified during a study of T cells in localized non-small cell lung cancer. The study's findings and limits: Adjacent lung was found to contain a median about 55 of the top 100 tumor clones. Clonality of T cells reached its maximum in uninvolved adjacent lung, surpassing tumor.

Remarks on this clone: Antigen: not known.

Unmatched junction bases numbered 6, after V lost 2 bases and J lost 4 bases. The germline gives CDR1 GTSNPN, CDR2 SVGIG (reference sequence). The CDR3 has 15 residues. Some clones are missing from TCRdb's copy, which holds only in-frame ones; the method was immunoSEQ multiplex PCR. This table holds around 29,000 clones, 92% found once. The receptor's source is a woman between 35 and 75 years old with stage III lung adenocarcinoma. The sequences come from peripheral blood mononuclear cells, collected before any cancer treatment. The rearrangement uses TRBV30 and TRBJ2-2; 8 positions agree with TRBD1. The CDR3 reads CAWSPQGAGTGELFF. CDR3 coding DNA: TGTGCCTGGAGTCCGCAGGGGGCTGGCACCGGGGAGCTGTTTTTT. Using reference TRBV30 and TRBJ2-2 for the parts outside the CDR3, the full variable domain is SQTIHQWPATLVQPVGSPLSLECTVEGTSNPNLYWYRQAAGRGLQLLFYSVGIGQISSEVPQNLSASRPQDRQFILSSKKLLLSDSGFYLCAWSPQGAGTGELFFGEGSRLTVL.